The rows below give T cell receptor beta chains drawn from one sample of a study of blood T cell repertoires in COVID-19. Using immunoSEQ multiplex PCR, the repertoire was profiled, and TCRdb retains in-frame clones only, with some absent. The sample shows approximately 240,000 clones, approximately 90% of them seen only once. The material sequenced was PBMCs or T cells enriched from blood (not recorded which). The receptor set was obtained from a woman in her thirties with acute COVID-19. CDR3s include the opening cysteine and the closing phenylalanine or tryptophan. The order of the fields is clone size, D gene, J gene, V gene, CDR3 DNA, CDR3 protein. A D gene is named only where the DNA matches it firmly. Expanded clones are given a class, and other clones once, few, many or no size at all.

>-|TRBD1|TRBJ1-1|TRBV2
TGTGCCAGCTTGGGACAGGAATATTCGAACACTGAAGCTTTCTTT
CASLGQEYSNTEAFF
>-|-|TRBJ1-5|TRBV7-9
TGTGCCAGCAGCTACGGACAGTCAGGGGAGAATCAGCCCCAGCATTTT
CASSYGQSGENQPQHF
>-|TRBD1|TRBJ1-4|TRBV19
TGTGCCAGTAGTGACAGGGGGCAAGAAAAACTGTTTTTT
CASSDRGQEKLFF
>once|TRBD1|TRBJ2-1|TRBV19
TGTGCCAGTAGTAGGACAGGGGGGACAGGATACAATGAGCAGTTCTTC
CASSRTGGTGYNEQFF
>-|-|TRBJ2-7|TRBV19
TGTGCCAGTAGTATAGGTGGCACGGGGGTCTACGAGCAGTACTTC
CASSIGGTGVYEQYF
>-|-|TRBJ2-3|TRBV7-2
TGTGCCAGCAGCCCGACACAACCCACAGATACGCAGTATTTT
CASSPTQPTDTQYF
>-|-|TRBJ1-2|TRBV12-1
TGTGCCAGCAGCTCTCACCTCGGGACAGGGGGCGTAGGCTACACCTTC
CASSSHLGTGGVGYTF
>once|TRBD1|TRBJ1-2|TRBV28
TGTGCCAGCAGTTTACAACCCCGGGACAGGGGTGGCTACACCTTC
CASSLQPRDRGGYTF
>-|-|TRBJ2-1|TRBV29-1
TGCAGCGTTGAGGTCCAGGCCTACAATGAGCAGTTCTTC
CSVEVQAYNEQFF
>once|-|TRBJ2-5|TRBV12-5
TGTGCTAGTGGTTCGCTTAATACAGGGGAGACCCAGTACTTC
CASGSLNTGETQYF
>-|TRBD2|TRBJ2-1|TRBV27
TGTGCCAGCAGCCACCTTGGCCTAGCGGGCTATGAGCAGTTCTTC
CASSHLGLAGYEQFF
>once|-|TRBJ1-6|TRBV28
TGTGCCAGCAGTCCCGGGACAAATAATTCACCCCTCCACTTT
CASSPGTNNSPLHF
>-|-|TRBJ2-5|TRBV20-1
TGCAGTGCTAGTAAGCAGGGGGGACCTTCGGATACCCAGTACTTC
CSASKQGGPSDTQYF
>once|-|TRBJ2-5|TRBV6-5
TGTGCCAGCAGTTTGGGGATAGCGTCAATAGGGACCCAGTACTTC
CASSLGIASIGTQYF
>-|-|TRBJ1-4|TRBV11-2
TGTGCCAGCAGCTTAGGATTTTCAGGCCCAGACACTTTT
CASSLGFSGPDTF
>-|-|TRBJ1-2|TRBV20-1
TGCAGTGCTAGTAGCTCCTATGGCTACACCTTC
CSASSSYGYTF
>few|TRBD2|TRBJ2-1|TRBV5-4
TGTGCCAGCAGCTTCGGGGCCAGCGGGAGCAATGAGCAGTTCTTC
CASSFGASGSNEQFF
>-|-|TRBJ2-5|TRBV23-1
TGCGCCAGCATACTAACGACTGGCGGAGAGACCCAGTACTTC
CASILTTGGETQYF
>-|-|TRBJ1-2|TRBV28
TGTGCCAGCAGTCAATTAGACTATGGCTACACCTTC
CASSQLDYGYTF
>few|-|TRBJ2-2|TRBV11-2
TGTGCCAGCAGCTTAACCGGGGGATACACCGGGGAGCTGTTTTTT
CASSLTGGYTGELFF
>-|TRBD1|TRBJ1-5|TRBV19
TGTGCCAGTGCGACAGGGCCAAATCAGCCCCAGCATTTT
CASATGPNQPQHF
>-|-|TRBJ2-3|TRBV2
TGTGCCAGCAGTGTGGGCAATACGCAGTATTTT
CASSVGNTQYF
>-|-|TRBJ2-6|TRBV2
TGTGCCAGCAGGAGGATGGGAGGCTCTGGGGCCAACGTCCTGACTTTC
CASRRMGGSGANVLTF
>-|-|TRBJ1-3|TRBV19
TGTGCCAGTAGTATTCCGGGACTGGGCTCTGGAAACACCATATATTTT
CASSIPGLGSGNTIYF